The T cell receptor (beta chain) described here comes from a study of tumor T cells in aggressive B-cell lymphoma. TCRdb's table, derived via immunoSEQ multiplex PCR, lists solely in-frame clones and lacks some. The sample yields about 4,200 clones, roughly 89% seen once. This CDR3 has 13 amino acids. Trimming shortened V by 6 bases and J by 6 bases, and 14 bases separated the two germline ends. CDR1 MNHNS and CDR2 SASEGT come from the germline V gene. The source material was tumor tissue. The V and J genes are TRBV6-1 and TRBJ1-2, with D unclear. The TCR comes from an adult with diffuse large B cell lymphoma. The CDR3 DNA reads as TGTGCCAGCAGACAACCGGGGTTGGATGGCTACACCTTC. Its protein is CASRQPGLDGYTF.